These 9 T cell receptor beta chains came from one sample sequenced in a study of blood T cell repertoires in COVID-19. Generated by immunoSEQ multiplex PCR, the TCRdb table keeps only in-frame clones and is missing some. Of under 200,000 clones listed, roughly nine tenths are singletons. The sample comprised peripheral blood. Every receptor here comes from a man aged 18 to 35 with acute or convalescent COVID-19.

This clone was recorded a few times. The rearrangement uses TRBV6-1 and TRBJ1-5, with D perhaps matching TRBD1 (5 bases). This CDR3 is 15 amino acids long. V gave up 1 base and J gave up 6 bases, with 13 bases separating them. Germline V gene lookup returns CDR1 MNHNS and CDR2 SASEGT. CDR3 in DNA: TGTGCCAGCAGTGAAGTAGGGCAGGGAGGTCAGCCCCAGCATTTT. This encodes CASSEVGQGGQPQHF.

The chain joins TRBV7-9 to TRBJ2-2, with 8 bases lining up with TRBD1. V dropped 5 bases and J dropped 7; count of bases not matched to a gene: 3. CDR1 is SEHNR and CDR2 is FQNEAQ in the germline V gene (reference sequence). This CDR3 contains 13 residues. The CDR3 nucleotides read TGTGCCAGCAGCCCGGACAGGGTCGGGGAGCTGTTTTTT. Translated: CASSPDRVGELFF.

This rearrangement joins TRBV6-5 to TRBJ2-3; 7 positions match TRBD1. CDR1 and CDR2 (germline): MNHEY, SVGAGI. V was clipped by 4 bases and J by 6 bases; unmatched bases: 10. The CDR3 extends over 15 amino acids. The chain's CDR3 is CASSSPGTADDTQYF. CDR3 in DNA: TGTGCCAGCAGTTCCCCCGGGACAGCCGACGATACGCAGTATTTT.

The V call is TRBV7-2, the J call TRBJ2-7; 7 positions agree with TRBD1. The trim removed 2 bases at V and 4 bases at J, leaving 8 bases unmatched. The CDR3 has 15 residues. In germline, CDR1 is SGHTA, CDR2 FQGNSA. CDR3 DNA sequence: TGTGCCAGCAGCTTAACTCCGGGACAGTCATACGAGCAGTACGTC. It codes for CASSLTPGQSYEQYV.

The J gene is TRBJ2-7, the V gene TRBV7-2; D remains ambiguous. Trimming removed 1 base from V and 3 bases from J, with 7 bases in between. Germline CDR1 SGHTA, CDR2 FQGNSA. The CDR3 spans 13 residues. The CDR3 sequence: CASSLGTNYEQYF. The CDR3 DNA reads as TGTGCCAGCAGCTTAGGAACTAACTACGAGCAGTACTTC.

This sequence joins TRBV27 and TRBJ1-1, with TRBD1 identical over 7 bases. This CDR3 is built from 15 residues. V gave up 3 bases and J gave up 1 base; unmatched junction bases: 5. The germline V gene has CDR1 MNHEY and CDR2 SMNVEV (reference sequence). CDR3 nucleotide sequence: TGTGCCAGCAGTTTGAACCCAGGGGGGAACACTGAAGCTTTCTTT. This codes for CASSLNPGGNTEAFF.

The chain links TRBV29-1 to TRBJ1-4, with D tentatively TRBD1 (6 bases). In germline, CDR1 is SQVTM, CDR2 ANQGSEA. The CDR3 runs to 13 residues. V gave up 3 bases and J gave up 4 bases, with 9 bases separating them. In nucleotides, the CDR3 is TGCAGCGTTGATGGGGGCCTTAATGAAAAACTGTTTTTT. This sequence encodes CSVDGGLNEKLFF. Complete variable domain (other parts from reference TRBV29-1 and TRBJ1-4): SAVISQKPSRDICQRGTSLTIQCQVDSQVTMMFWYRQQPGQSLTLIATANQGSEATYESGFVIDKFPISRPNLTFSTLTVSNMSPEDSSIYLCSVDGGLNEKLFFGSGTQLSVL.

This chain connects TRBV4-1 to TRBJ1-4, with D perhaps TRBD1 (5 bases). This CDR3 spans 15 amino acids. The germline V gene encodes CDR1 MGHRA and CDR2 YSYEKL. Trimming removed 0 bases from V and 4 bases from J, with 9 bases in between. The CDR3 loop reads CASSQDGGGNEKLFF. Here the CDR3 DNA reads TGCGCCAGCAGCCAAGATGGGGGAGGTAATGAAAAACTGTTTTTT.

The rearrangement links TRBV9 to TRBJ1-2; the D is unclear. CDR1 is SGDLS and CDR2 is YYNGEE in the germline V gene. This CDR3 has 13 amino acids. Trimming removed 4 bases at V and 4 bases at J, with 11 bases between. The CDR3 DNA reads TGTGCCAGCAGCCCCGAGGTGGGCTATGGCTACACCTTC. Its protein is CASSPEVGYGYTF.